Listed here is a single T cell receptor beta chain. The antigen is unknown. At one boundary the junction diverges from the germline segment, which might be a read error. The record originates from a study of blood T cells in healthy people across ages. Study at large: Template switching picked up about one barcoded beta molecule for each two T cells. Study-wide findings and caveats: Older age went with lower TCR beta diversity per million T cells, in a roughly linear way.

Primers used in a second PCR of roughly 7 to 11 cycles were a sample-barcoded 5' primer and a J-beta primer mix. MiXCR, run by TCRdb on the 5' RACE reads, gives a single entry per CDR3 protein. In the table there are over 1,500,000 distinct CDR3 sequences, roughly 43% of which are singletons. This CDR3 is 15 amino acids long. The germline V gene encodes CDR1 SSHAT and CDR2 FNYEAQ (reference sequence). This chain links TRBV7-7 with TRBJ2-3; 8 positions match TRBD2. This receptor was identified in a human donor in good health. Sequencing was carried out using blood. CDR3 region: CASSFGGARADTQYF. DNA for the CDR3: TGTGCTAGCAGCTTCGGGGGGGCTAGGGCAGATACGCAGTATTTT.